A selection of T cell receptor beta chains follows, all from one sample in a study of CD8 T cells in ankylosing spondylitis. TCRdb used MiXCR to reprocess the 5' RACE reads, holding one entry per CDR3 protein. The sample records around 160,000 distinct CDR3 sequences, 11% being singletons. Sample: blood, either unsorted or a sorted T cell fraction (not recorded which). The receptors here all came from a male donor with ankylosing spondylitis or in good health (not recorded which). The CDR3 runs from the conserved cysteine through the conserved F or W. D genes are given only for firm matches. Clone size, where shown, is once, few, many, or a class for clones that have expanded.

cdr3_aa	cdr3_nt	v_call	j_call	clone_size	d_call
CASSQVRASGGETQYF	TGTGCCAGCAGCCAAGTGAGGGCTAGCGGGGGAGAGACCCAGTACTTC	TRBV4-2	TRBJ2-5	-	TRBD2
CASSLNSGSIYEQYF	TGCGCCAGCAGCTTGAATAGCGGGAGTATATACGAGCAGTACTTC	TRBV5-1	TRBJ2-7	-	TRBD2
CASSETSGRALGEQFF	TGTGCCAGCAGTGAAACTAGCGGGAGGGCCCTAGGTGAGCAGTTCTTC	TRBV2	TRBJ2-1	many	TRBD2
CASSPGQGKWSGELFF	TGCGCCAGCAGCCCGGGACAGGGGAAATGGTCCGGGGAGCTGTTTTTT	TRBV4-3	TRBJ2-2	-	TRBD1
CASSRGQERAFF	TGTGCCAGCAGCCGGGGACAGGAGAGAGCTTTCTTT	TRBV3-1	TRBJ1-1	-	TRBD1
CASSLTWTEGTEAFF	TGTGCCAGCAGCTTAACTTGGACAGAGGGCACTGAAGCTTTCTTT	TRBV7-6	TRBJ1-1	many	-
CASSGLAENTGELFF	TGTGCCAGCAGTGGGCTAGCGGAGAACACCGGGGAGCTGTTTTTT	TRBV6-1	TRBJ2-2	many	TRBD2
CSARDPRATEAFF	TGCAGTGCTAGAGATCCCAGGGCCACTGAAGCTTTCTTT	TRBV20-1	TRBJ1-1	many	-
CASSVDGSSNTGELFF	TGTGCCAGCAGCGTAGACGGGAGCTCGAACACCGGGGAGCTGTTTTTT	TRBV9	TRBJ2-2	many	-
CSVYDRENYGYIF	TGCAGCGTTTACGACAGGGAAAACTATGGCTACATCTTC	TRBV29-1	TRBJ1-2	few	TRBD1
CASSLRGRRWDTEAFF	TGTGCCAGCAGTTTGAGGGGTAGACGGTGGGACACTGAAGCTTTCTTT	TRBV28	TRBJ1-1	many	-
CASSRLAGVTYNEQFF	TGTGCCAGCAGTCGCCTAGCGGGAGTCACCTACAATGAGCAGTTCTTC	TRBV12-3/TRBV12-4	TRBJ2-1	many	TRBD2
CASSELGGQGVQPQHF	TGTGCCAGCAGTGAACTTGGTGGACAGGGGGTACAGCCCCAGCATTTT	TRBV6-1	TRBJ1-5	-	TRBD1
CSRRTATNYGYTF	TGCAGCCGACGGACAGCGACTAACTATGGCTACACCTTC	TRBV20-1	TRBJ1-2	-	-
CASSRTGDGEQYF	TGCGCCAGCAGCCGGACAGGGGACGGCGAGCAGTACTTC	TRBV4-3	TRBJ2-7	many	TRBD1
CSAGPGLAQDTQYF	TGCAGTGCGGGGCCGGGACTAGCGCAAGATACGCAGTATTTT	TRBV20-1	TRBJ2-3	-	TRBD2
CASSYRLPTLSGANVLTF	TGTGCCAGCAGTTATAGGCTACCAACTCTCTCTGGGGCCAACGTCCTGACTTTC	TRBV27	TRBJ2-6	few	-
CASSQDSPQPQHF	TGCGCCAGCAGCCAAGACAGCCCACAGCCCCAGCATTTT	TRBV4-1	TRBJ1-5	few	-
CSASGGRTDTQYF	TGCAGTGCTAGCGGGGGGCGCACAGATACGCAGTATTTT	TRBV20-1	TRBJ2-3	many	-
CASTGPGQETQYF	TGCGCCAGCACCGGGCCGGGGCAAGAGACCCAGTACTTC	TRBV5-1	TRBJ2-5	many	-
CSAQTTGTGSYNEQFF	TGCAGTGCTCAGACAACCGGGACAGGGTCCTACAATGAGCAGTTCTTC	TRBV20-1	TRBJ2-1	-	TRBD1
CASSFGQGVGTEAFF	TGTGCCAGCAGCTTCGGACAGGGGGTCGGGACTGAAGCTTTCTTT	TRBV7-2	TRBJ1-1	few	TRBD1
CASSKSQNTEAFF	TGCGCCAGCAGCAAATCACAGAACACTGAAGCTTTCTTT	TRBV5-1	TRBJ1-1	-	-
CASSLWQGSYEQYF	TGTGCCAGCAGCTTATGGCAAGGTTCCTACGAGCAGTACTTC	TRBV7-9	TRBJ2-7	many	-
CSVEGAGANEKLFF	TGCAGCGTTGAAGGAGCGGGGGCGAATGAAAAACTGTTTTTT	TRBV29-1	TRBJ1-4	many	-
CATSSPTTPSGRNNEQFF	TGTGCCACCAGCTCCCCAACCACTCCTAGCGGGCGTAACAATGAGCAGTTCTTC	TRBV15	TRBJ2-1	many	TRBD2
CATSDPLVGTSTDTQYF	TGTGCCACCAGTGACCCCCTGGTAGGAACTAGCACAGATACGCAGTATTTT	TRBV24-1	TRBJ2-3	-	-
CASTVSLGTDTQYF	TGCGCCAGCACAGTTTCTCTGGGCACAGATACGCAGTATTTT	TRBV5-1	TRBJ2-3	many	-
CASTPPPLARTGELFF	TGTGCCAGCACTCCACCCCCACTAGCGAGGACCGGGGAGCTGTTTTTT	TRBV2	TRBJ2-2	many	TRBD2
CASSITSSYNEQFF	TGCGCCAGCAGTATCACAAGCTCCTACAATGAGCAGTTCTTC	TRBV10-1	TRBJ2-1	many	-
CASSRSYPETQYF	TGTGCCAGCAGTCGTAGCTACCCTGAGACCCAGTACTTC	TRBV12-3/TRBV12-4	TRBJ2-5	many	-
CSVALDEQFF	TGCAGCGTTGCTTTGGATGAGCAGTTCTTC	TRBV29-1	TRBJ2-1	few	-
CASGEQYF	TGTGCCAGCGGAGAGCAGTACTTC	TRBV6-2/TRBV6-3	TRBJ2-7	many	-
CASQDRGQDNEQFF	TGTGCCAGCCAAGACAGGGGGCAAGACAATGAGCAGTTCTTC	TRBV19	TRBJ2-1	-	TRBD1
CASSIDGTSGYTDTQYF	TGTGCCAGTAGTATAGATGGGACTAGCGGTTACACAGATACGCAGTATTTT	TRBV19	TRBJ2-3	few	TRBD2
CASSLVGAPPQHF	TGCGCCAGCAGCTTGGTGGGCGCTCCGCCCCAGCATTTT	TRBV5-1	TRBJ1-5	many	-
CSASIAGGTDTQYF	TGCAGTGCTAGTATAGCGGGGGGCACAGATACGCAGTATTTT	TRBV20-1	TRBJ2-3	many	TRBD2
CASSLGIHEQFF	TGTGCCAGCAGCTTAGGAATCCATGAGCAGTTCTTC	TRBV7-9	TRBJ2-1	-	-
CTSSQDRARSSQPQHF	TGCACCAGCAGTCAAGACAGGGCCCGGAGCAGTCAGCCCCAGCATTTT	TRBV1	TRBJ1-5	-	-
CASSFMGPGEKLFF	TGTGCCAGCAGTTTTATGGGGCCGGGGGAAAAACTGTTTTTT	TRBV12-3/TRBV12-4	TRBJ1-4	many	-
CSSGAGVWSDTQYF	TGCAGTTCAGGAGCGGGGGTTTGGTCAGATACGCAGTATTTT	TRBV20-1	TRBJ2-3	-	TRBD2
CASSSAGGMGTEAFF	TGTGCCAGCAGCTCAGCAGGAGGAATGGGCACTGAAGCTTTCTTT	TRBV5-8	TRBJ1-1	many	-
CASSRQSIGAGELFF	TGTGCCAGTAGTCGACAGTCGATCGGGGCCGGGGAGCTGTTTTTT	TRBV19	TRBJ2-2	few	-
CAIRLGRGGGALNEQFF	TGTGCCATCAGATTGGGCAGGGGGGGGGGAGCCCTCAATGAGCAGTTCTTC	TRBV10-3	TRBJ2-1	-	-
CASSQVAGFAYEQYF	TGCGCCAGCAGCCAAGTGGCAGGGTTCGCCTACGAGCAGTACTTC	TRBV4-3	TRBJ2-7	many	-
CASSLGLADSSYEQYF	TGTGCCAGCAGCCTGGGTTTAGCGGACAGCTCCTACGAGCAGTACTTC	TRBV7-9	TRBJ2-7	few	-
CASSWGLRGAYNEQFF	TGTGCCAGCAGTTGGGGTTTACGGGGAGCCTACAATGAGCAGTTCTTC	TRBV28	TRBJ2-1	many	-
CSAAGQLYTYEQYF	TGCAGTGCAGCTGGACAGCTCTATACCTACGAGCAGTACTTC	TRBV20-1	TRBJ2-7	-	-
CASSAPGQGATGYTF	TGTGCCAGCAGCGCACCGGGACAGGGGGCCACGGGCTACACCTTC	TRBV5-4	TRBJ1-2	many	TRBD1
CSASRLAGGPYETQYF	TGCAGTGCTTCCCGTTTAGCGGGAGGGCCTTATGAGACCCAGTACTTC	TRBV20-1	TRBJ2-5	many	TRBD2
CATSRAAYTDTQYF	TGTGCCACCAGCAGAGCCGCTTACACAGATACGCAGTATTTT	TRBV15	TRBJ2-3	many	-
CASSLEGQGTNNEQFF	TGCGCCAGCAGCTTGGAAGGACAGGGGACGAACAATGAGCAGTTCTTC	TRBV5-1	TRBJ2-1	many	TRBD1
CASSPPFHTGAGELFF	TGTGCCAGCTCACCACCTTTTCATACAGGGGCCGGGGAGCTGTTTTTT	TRBV18	TRBJ2-2	many	TRBD1
CASSTDQIEETQYF	TGTGCCAGCAGTACGGACCAAATTGAGGAGACCCAGTACTTC	TRBV12-3/TRBV12-4	TRBJ2-5	few	-
CASRGRLANDYNEQFF	TGTGCCAGCAGAGGGCGACTAGCTAATGACTACAATGAGCAGTTCTTC	TRBV12-3/TRBV12-4	TRBJ2-1	many	TRBD2